What follows are 10 T cell receptor beta chains derived from one specimen sequenced in a study of blood T cell repertoires in COVID-19. Using immunoSEQ multiplex PCR, the repertoire was profiled, and TCRdb retains in-frame clones only, with some absent. This table holds fewer than 200,000 clones, 83% found once. The sequenced sample was peripheral blood. The source is a woman older than 75 with acute or convalescent COVID-19.

The chain is built from TRBV19 and TRBJ1-5; 8 bases match TRBD1. The CDR3 contains 13 residues. Trimming took 6 bases from V and 11 from J; bases not matched to a gene: 9. CDR1 is LNHDA and CDR2 is SQIVND in the germline V gene (reference sequence). Here the CDR3 DNA reads TGTGCCAGTAGAGACAGGGGACCGATAGCCCAGCATTTT. Its translation is CASRDRGPIAQHF.

This clone showed up just once. The genes are TRBV7-2 and TRBJ2-5; 13 nucleotides match TRBD2. The trim removed 4 bases at V and 14 bases at J, leaving 19 bases unmatched. This CDR3 spans 17 amino acids. Germline V gives CDR1 SGHTA, CDR2 FQGNSA. The CDR3 DNA is TGTGCCAGCAGCTCCGGACTAGCGGGGGCCTCCGGGAGACCTACATACTTC. It specifies CASSSGLAGASGRPTYF.

This rearrangement joins TRBV7-2 to TRBJ2-2; a weak D match, TRBD2 (5 bases). CDR3 length: 17 amino acids. Trimming stripped 0 bases from V and 4 bases from J, with 15 bases between. The germline V gene encodes CDR1 SGHTA and CDR2 FQGNSA. DNA for the CDR3: TGTGCCAGCAGCTTAGCGCACGGCGGACGGGGCACCGGGGAGCTGTTTTTT. This translates into CASSLAHGGRGTGELFF.

This chain connects TRBV30 to TRBJ2-2; weak D call: TRBD1 (5 bases). The V and J ends lost 3 bases and 0 bases respectively, with 11 bases between them. The CDR3 totals 15 residues. Germline loops: CDR1 GTSNPN, CDR2 SVGIG (reference sequence). CDR3 amino acids: CAWRTDRSNTGELFF. Written as DNA, the CDR3 is TGTGCCTGGAGGACTGACAGATCGAACACCGGGGAGCTGTTTTTT.

The CDR3 here is CASSIRREYYEQYF. The CDR3 DNA reads TGTGCCAGCAGTATAAGACGGGAGTACTACGAGCAGTACTTC. This chain joins TRBV27 and TRBJ2-7, with a tentative D call TRBD2 (6 bases). CDR1 is MNHEY and CDR2 is SMNVEV in the germline V gene (reference sequence). V shed 5 bases and J shed 3 bases, with 14 bases lying between them. This CDR3 has 14 amino acids.

This chain connects TRBV6-5 to TRBJ2-1; D possibly corresponds to TRBD2 (6 bases). Trimming cost V 8 bases and J 1 base, with 15 bases left between them. Germline CDR1 reads MNHEY; CDR2 reads SVGAGI. The length of the CDR3 is 15 residues. The CDR3, as DNA: TGTGCCAGCCCATCAGCGGGCCGATCCTACAATGAGCAGTTCTTC. This encodes CASPSAGRSYNEQFF.

The V gene is TRBV6-1, the J gene TRBJ1-4; the match to TRBD1 covers 7 bases. The CDR3 covers 17 residues. Germline CDR1 reads MNHNS; CDR2 reads SASEGT. V dropped 0 bases and J dropped 5; count of bases not matched to a gene: 9. CDR3 DNA: TGTGCCAGCAGTGAAGCGTTTATGGGGACAGCAAATGAAAAACTGTTTTTT. It translates to CASSEAFMGTANEKLFF.

In this sample, this clone turned up many times. This chain links TRBV7-9 with TRBJ2-2, with 8 nucleotides matching TRBD2. V lost 5 bases to trimming and J lost 2 bases; unmatched junction nucleotides: 4. Germline V gives CDR1 SEHNR, CDR2 FQNEAQ (reference sequence). The CDR3 sequence is 15 residues long. The CDR3 is CASSVGLVNTGELFF. The DNA of the CDR3 is TGTGCCAGCAGCGTGGGACTAGTCAACACCGGGGAGCTGTTTTTT.

A single count supports this clone. The chain couples TRBV5-8 to TRBJ1-2, with D possibly being TRBD1 (5 bases). Germline CDR1 SGHTS, CDR2 YDEGEE. Trimming removed 7 bases at V and 2 bases at J, with 15 bases between. This CDR3 has 14 residues. CDR3 DNA: TGTGCCAGCGGACGGGACGGAGGGAACTATGGCTACACCTTC. Translation gives CASGRDGGNYGYTF.

The V gene is TRBV30, the J gene TRBJ1-5; 7 positions match TRBD1. J lost 2 bases, V lost 1 base, and 14 bases had no gene match. This CDR3 has 18 residues. Germline lookup yields CDR1 GTSNPN and CDR2 SVGIG (reference sequence). CDR3 residues: CAWSGGTDLRGGNQPQHF. The DNA for the CDR3 is TGTGCCTGGAGTGGCGGGACAGACCTCAGAGGTGGCAATCAGCCCCAGCATTTT.